This T cell receptor (beta chain) was recorded in a study of blood T cell repertoires in COVID-19 (dated by TCRdb to between 2020 and 2021). General notes on the study: The collaborator samples originated in the United States, Italy and Spain and spanned the acute and convalescent phases of COVID-19. The prospective study material was composed of cDNA or gDNA derived from T cells, B-cell-depleted T cells, or PBMCs. The dataset comprised deeply sampled blood TCRbeta repertoires from subjects exposed to, actively infected with, or recovered from COVID-19. The repertoires were released in a freely available public database meant as a resource for research on the immune response to SARS-CoV-2. The samples were drawn from the first 160 participants of the ongoing ImmuneRACE study and from 1,254 subjects provided by 6 global collaborators. Sample metadata almost always included a de-identified subject ID, COVID-19 status, age in years and sex. Where available, HLA class I and class II types were obtained from metadata supplied by the sample provider rather than from assay-based typing. Summary of the overall study and its limitations: Clinical and demographic metadata were provided uncurated, with the amount varying by source and participant.

The germline V gene supplies CDR1 MGHRA and CDR2 YSYEKL. Inclusive of the bounding cysteine and phenylalanine, the CDR3 is 16 residues long. The entry retains the CDR3 DNA only, 48 bases that are in frame from base 1. Trimming removed 0 bases from V and 0 bases from J, leaving 11 bases between the germline ends. On this clone itself: The antigen it recognizes is unknown. Base qualities were left out, and no much larger clone turns up one base away.

The immunoSEQ Assay, a bias-controlled multiplex PCR, was used to amplify TCRbeta CDR3 regions from genomic DNA. Turning to the authors' computational methods: Within the assay, amplification of reference gene primers was used to estimate how many nucleated cells each sample contained. To quantify the absolute abundance of each unique TCRbeta CDR3 rearrangement, sequence reads were collapsed and filtered. Productive Simpson clonality was computed per sample as the square root of Simpson's diversity index over productive rearrangements. Held by TCRdb, this immuneACCESS table contains in-frame sequences only and omits some clones. Under half of the omission traces to an unresolved V gene where checked; the cause of the rest is unknown. Clone size and V and J calls were adopted from that table, with D and trimming inferred from the DNA. The table for this sample lists some 230,000 clones; about 85% of them were counted only once. Around 3% of the sample is held by the ten biggest clonotypes.

A second Seattle source provided samples from volunteer blood donors who had recovered from COVID-19. Collaborating institutions collected whole blood in K2EDTA tubes following their own protocols. For TCRbeta analysis, collaborator samples were shipped as frozen whole blood, as isolated PBMCs, or as DNA extracted from either sample type. The sample taken for sequencing was peripheral blood. The sequence joins TRBV4-1 to TRBJ1-1, with no confident D gene call. The source is a middle-aged man who had recovered from COVID-19. The CDR3 region: CASSQEPGTMNTEAFF. The nucleotides read TGCGCCAGCAGCCAAGAGCCAGGAACAATGAACACTGAAGCTTTCTTT.